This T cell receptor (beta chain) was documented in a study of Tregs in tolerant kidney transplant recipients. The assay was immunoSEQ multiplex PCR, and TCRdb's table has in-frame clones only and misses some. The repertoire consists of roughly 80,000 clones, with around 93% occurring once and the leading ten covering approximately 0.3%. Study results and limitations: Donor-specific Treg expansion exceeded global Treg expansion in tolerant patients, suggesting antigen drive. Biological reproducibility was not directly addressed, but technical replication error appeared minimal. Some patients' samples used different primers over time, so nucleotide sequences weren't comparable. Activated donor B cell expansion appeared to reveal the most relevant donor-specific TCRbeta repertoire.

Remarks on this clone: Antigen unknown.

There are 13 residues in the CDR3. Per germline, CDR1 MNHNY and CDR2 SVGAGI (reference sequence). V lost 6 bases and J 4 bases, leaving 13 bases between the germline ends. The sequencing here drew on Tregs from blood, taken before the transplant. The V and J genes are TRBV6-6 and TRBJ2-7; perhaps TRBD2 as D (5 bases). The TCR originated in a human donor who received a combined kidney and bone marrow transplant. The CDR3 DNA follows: TGTGCCAGCAGCGTACCGCCGGGATACGAGCAGTACTTC. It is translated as CASSVPPGYEQYF.